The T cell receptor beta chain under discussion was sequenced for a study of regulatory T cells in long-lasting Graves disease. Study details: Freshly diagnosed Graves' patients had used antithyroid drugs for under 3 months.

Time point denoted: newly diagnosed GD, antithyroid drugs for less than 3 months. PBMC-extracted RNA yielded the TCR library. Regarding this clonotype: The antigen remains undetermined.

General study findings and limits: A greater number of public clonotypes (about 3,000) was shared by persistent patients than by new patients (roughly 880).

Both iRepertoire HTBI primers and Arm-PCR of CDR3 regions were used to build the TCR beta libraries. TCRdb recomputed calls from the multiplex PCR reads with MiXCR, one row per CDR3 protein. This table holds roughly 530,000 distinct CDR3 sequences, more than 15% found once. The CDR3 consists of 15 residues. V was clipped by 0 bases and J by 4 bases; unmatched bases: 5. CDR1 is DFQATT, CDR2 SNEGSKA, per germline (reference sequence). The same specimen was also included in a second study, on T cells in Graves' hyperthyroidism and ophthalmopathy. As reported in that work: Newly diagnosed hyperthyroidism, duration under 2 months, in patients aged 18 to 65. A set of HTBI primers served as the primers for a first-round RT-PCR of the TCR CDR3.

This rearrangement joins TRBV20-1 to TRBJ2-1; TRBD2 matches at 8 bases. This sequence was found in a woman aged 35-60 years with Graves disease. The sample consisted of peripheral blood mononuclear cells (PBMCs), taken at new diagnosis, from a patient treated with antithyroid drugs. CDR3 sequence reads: CSARDGRGAYNEQFF. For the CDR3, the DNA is TGCAGTGCTAGAGATGGGCGGGGGGCTTACAATGAGCAGTTCTTC.